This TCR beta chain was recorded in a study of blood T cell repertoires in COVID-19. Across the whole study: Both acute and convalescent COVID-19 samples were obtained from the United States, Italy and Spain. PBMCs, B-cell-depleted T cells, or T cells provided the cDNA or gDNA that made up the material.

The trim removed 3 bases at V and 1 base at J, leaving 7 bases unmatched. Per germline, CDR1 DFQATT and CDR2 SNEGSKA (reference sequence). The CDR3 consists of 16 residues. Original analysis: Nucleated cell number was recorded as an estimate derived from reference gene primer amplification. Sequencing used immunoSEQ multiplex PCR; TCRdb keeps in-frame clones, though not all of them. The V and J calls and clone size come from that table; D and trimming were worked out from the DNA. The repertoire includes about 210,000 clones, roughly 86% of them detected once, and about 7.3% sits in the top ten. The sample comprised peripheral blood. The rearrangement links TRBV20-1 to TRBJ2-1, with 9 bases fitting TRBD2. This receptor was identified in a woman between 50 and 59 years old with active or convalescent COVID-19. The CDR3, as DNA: TGCAGTGCTAGTGCTCATAGCGGGGGATCCTACAATGAGCAGTTCTTC. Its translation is CSASAHSGGSYNEQFF.